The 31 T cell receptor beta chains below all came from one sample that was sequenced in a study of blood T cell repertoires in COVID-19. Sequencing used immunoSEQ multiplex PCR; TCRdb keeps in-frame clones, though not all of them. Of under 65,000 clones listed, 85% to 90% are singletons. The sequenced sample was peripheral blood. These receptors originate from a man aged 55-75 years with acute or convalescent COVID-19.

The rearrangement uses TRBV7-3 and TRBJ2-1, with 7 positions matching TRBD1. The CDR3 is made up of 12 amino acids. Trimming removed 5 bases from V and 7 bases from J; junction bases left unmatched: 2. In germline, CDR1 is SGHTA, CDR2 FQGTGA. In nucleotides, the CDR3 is TGTGCCAGCAGCAAACAGGGGAATGAGCAGTTCTTC. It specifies CASSKQGNEQFF.

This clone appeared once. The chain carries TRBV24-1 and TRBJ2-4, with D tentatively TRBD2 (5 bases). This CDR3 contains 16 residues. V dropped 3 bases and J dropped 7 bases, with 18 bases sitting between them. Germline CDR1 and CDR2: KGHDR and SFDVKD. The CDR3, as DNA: TGTGCCACCAGTGATCCGGCGGACGGAGGCTTTAACATTCAGTACTTC. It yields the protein CATSDPADGGFNIQYF.

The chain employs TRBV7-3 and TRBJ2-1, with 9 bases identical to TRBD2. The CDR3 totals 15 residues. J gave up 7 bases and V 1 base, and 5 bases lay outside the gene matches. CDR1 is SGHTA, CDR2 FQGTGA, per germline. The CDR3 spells CASSLNSGSPNEQFF. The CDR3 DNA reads TGTGCCAGCAGCTTAAATAGCGGGAGCCCTAATGAGCAGTTCTTC.

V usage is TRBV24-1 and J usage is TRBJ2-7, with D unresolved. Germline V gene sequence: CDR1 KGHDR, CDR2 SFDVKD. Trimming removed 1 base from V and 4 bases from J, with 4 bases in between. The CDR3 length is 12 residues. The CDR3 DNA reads TGTGCCACCAGTGATTTCGGGTACGAGCAGTACTTC. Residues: CATSDFGYEQYF.

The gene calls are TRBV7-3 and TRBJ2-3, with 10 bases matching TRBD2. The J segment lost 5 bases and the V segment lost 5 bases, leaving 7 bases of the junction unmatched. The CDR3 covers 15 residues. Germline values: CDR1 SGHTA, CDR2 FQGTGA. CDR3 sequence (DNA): TGTGCCAGCAGCGCCCTAGCGGGAGTAAGAGATACGCAGTATTTT. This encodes CASSALAGVRDTQYF.

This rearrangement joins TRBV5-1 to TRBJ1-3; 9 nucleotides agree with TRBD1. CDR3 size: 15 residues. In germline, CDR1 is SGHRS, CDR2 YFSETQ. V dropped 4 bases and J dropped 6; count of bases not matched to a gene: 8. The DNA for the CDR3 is TGCGCCAGCAGCCCCGGGACAGGGAATCTAAACACCATATATTTT. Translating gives CASSPGTGNLNTIYF.

The CDR3 DNA sequence: TGTGCCTGGAGCCCGACAGGAGTTGTCTACAATGAGCAGTTCTTC. Translated: CAWSPTGVVYNEQFF. The rearrangement joins TRBV30 to TRBJ2-1, with D tentatively TRBD1 (6 bases). The CDR3 has 15 residues. The V end was cut by 3 bases, the J end by 3 bases, with 15 bases between. In germline, CDR1 is GTSNPN, CDR2 SVGIG (reference sequence).

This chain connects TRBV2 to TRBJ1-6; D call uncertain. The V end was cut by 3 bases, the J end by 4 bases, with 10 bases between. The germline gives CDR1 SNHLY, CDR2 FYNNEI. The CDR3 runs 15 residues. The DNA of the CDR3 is TGTGCCAGCAGTGACGGTCCGGGGTATAATTCACCCCTCCACTTT. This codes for CASSDGPGYNSPLHF.

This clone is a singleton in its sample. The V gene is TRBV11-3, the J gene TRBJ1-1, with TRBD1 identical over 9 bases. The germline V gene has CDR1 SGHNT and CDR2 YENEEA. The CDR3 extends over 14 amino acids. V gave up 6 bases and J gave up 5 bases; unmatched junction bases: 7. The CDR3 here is CASRKDRGGTEAFF. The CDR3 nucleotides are TGTGCCAGCAGAAAGGACAGGGGTGGGACTGAAGCTTTCTTT.

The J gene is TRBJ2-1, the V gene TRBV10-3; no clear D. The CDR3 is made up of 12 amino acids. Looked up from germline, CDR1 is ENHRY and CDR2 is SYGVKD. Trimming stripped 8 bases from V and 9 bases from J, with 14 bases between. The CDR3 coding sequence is TGTGCCATCCCACCTCCCCACGGTGAGCAGTTCTTC. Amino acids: CAIPPPHGEQFF.

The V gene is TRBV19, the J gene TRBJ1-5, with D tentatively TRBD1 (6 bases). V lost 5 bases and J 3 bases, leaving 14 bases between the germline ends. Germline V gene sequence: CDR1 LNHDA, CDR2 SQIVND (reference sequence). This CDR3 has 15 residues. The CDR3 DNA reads TGTGCCAGTAGTCACCCGACAGGTTACAATCAGCCCCAGCATTTT. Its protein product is CASSHPTGYNQPQHF.

The CDR3, as DNA: TGTGCTACCGCGACAGGGGGCGGATCCTACGAGCAGTACTTC. Its protein is CATATGGGSYEQYF. The V and J genes are TRBV19 and TRBJ2-7, with 10 bases lining up with TRBD1. This CDR3 spans 14 amino acids. Germline V CDR1 and CDR2: LNHDA, SQIVND (reference sequence).

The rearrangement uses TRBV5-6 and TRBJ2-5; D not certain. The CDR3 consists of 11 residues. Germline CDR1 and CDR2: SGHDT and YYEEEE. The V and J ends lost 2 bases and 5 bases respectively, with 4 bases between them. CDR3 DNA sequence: TGTGCCAGCAGCTTCGGGGAGACCCAGTACTTC. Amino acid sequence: CASSFGETQYF. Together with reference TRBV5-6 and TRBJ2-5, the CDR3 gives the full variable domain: DAGVTQSPTHLIKTRGQQVTLRCSPKSGHDTVSWYQQALGQGPQFIFQYYEEEERQRGNFPDRFSGHQFPNYSSELNVNALLLGDSALYLCASSFGETQYFGPGTRLLVL.

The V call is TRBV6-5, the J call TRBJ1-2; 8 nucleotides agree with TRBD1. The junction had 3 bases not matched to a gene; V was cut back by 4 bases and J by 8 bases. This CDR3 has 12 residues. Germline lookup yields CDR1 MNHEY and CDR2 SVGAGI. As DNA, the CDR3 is TGTGCCAGCAGTTTCAGGGGGCAGGGCTACACCTTC. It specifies CASSFRGQGYTF.

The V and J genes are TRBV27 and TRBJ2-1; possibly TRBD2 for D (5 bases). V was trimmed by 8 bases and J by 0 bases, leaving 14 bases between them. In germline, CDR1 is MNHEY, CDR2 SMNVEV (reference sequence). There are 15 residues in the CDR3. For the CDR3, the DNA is TGTGCCAGCCTCCGGACTCGCCGCTCCTACAATGAGCAGTTCTTC. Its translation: CASLRTRRSYNEQFF.

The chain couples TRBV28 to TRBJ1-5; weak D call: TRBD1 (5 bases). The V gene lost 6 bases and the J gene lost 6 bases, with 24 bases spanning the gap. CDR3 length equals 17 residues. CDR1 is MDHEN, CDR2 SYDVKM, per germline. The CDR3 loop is CASSQSPGPVLSQPQHF. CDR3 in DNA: TGTGCCAGCAGCCAGAGCCCAGGGCCCGTATTGAGTCAGCCCCAGCATTTT.

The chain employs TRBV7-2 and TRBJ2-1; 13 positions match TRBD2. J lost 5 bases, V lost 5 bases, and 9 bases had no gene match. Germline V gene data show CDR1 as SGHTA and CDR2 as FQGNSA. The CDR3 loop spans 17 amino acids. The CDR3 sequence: CASSLFLLAGGDNEQFF. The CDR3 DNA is TGTGCCAGCAGCCTCTTTCTACTAGCGGGAGGGGACAATGAGCAGTTCTTC. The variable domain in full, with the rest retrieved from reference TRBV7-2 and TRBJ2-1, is GAGVSQSPSNKVTEKGKDVELRCDPISGHTALYWYRQSLGQGLEFLIYFQGNSAPDKSGLPSDRFSAERTGGSVSTLTIQRTQQEDSAVYLCASSLFLLAGGDNEQFFGPGTRLTVL.

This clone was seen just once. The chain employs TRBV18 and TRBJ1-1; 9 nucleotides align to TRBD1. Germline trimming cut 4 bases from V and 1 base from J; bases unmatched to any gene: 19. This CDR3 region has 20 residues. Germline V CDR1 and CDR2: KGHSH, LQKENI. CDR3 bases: TGTGCCAGCTCACTATCCCCCTCTCCGGGACAGGGCGCAACGAACACTGAAGCTTTCTTT. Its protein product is CASSLSPSPGQGATNTEAFF.

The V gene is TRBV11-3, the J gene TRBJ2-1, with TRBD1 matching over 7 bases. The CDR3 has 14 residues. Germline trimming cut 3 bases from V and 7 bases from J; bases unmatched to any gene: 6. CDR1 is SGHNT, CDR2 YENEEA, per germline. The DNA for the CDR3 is TGTGCCAGCAGCTTGGGACAGCACGGGAATGAGCAGTTCTTC. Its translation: CASSLGQHGNEQFF. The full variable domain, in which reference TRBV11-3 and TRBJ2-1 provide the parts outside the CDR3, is EAGVVQSPRYKIIEKKQPVAFWCNPISGHNTLYWYLQNLGQGPELLIRYENEEAVDDSQLPKDRFSAERLKGVDSTLKIQPAELGDSAVYLCASSLGQHGNEQFFGPGTRLTVL.

The CDR3 nucleotides are TGTGCCAGCAGCTGGGACAGCCCCGGGGCTTTCTTT. Translating it yields CASSWDSPGAFF. V is TRBV5-6 and J is TRBJ1-1; TRBD1 aligns across 7 bases. The CDR3 totals 12 residues. Germline assignment: CDR1 SGHDT and CDR2 YYEEEE. The V and J ends lost 3 bases and 11 bases, in that order; junction bases with no gene match: 7.

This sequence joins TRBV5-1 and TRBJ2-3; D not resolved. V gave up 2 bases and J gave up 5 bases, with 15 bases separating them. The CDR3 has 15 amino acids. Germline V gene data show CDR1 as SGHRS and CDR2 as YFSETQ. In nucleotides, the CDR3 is TGCGCCAGCAGCTTATCTACCACCCCCCTAGATACGCAGTATTTT. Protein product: CASSLSTTPLDTQYF.

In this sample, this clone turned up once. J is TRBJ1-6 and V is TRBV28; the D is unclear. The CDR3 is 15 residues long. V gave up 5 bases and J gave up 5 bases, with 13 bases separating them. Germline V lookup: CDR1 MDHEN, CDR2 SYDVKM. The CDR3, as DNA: TGTGCCAGCAGTCCCCGGTTGGGAGATAATTCACCCCTCCACTTT. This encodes CASSPRLGDNSPLHF.

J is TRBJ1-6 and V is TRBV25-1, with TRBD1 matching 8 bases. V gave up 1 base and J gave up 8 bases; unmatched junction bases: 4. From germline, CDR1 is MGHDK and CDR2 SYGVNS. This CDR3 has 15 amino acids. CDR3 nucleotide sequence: TGTGCCAGCAGTGAATCGGACAGGGCCCATTCACCCCTCCACTTT. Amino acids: CASSESDRAHSPLHF.

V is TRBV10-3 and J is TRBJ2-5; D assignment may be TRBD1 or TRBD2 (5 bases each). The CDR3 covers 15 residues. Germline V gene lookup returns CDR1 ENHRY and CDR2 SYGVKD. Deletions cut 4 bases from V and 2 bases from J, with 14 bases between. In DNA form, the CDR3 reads TGTGCCATCAGTGGGTCGGGGCACGAACAAGAGACCCAGTACTTC. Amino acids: CAISGSGHEQETQYF.

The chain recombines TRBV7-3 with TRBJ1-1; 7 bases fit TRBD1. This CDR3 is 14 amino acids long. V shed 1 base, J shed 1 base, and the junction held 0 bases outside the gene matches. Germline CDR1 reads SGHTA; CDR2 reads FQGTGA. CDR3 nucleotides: TGTGCCAGCAGCTTAAGGGACAGGAACACTGAAGCTTTCTTT. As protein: CASSLRDRNTEAFF. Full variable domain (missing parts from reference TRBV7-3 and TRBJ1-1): GAGVSQTPSNKVTEKGKYVELRCDPISGHTALYWYRQSLGQGPEFLIYFQGTGAADDSGLPNDRFFAVRPEGSVSTLKIQRTERGDSAVYLCASSLRDRNTEAFFGQGTRLTVV.

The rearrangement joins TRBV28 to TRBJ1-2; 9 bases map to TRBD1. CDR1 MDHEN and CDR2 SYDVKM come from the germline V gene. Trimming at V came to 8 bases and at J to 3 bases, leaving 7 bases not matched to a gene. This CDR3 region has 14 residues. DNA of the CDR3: TGTGCCAGCGAGGGACAGGGAGGGGACTATGGCTACACCTTC. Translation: CASEGQGGDYGYTF.

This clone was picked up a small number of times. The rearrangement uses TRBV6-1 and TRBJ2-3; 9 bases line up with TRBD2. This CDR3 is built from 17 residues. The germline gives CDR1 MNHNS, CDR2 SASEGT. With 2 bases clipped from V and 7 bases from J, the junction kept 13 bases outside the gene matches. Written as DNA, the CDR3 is TGTGCCAGCAGTGAAAGAGGCCTAGCGGGGCCCCTTTATACGCAGTATTTT. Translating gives CASSERGLAGPLYTQYF.

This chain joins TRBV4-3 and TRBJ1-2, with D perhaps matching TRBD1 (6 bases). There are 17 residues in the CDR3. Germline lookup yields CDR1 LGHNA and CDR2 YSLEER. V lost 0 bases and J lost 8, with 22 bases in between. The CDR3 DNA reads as TGCGCCAGCAGCCAAGATTTTGAGGACAGACAGTGGTACGGCTACACCTTC. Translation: CASSQDFEDRQWYGYTF.

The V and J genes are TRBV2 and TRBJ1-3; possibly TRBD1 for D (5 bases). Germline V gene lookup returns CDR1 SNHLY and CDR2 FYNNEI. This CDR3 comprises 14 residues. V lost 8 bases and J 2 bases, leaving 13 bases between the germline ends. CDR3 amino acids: CASVREKAGNTIYF. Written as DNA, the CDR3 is TGTGCCAGCGTCAGGGAAAAGGCTGGAAACACCATATATTTT.

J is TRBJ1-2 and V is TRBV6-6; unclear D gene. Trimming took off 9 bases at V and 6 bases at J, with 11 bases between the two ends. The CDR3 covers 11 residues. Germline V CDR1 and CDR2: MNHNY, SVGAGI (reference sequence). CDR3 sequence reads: CASSGSDGYTF. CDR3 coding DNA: TGTGCCAGTTCCGGGTCCGATGGCTACACCTTC.

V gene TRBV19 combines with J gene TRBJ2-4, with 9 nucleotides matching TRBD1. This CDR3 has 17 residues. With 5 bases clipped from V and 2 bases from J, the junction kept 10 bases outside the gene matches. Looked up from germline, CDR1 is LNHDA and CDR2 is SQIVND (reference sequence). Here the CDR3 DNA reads TGTGCCAGTAGTTCCCGGGACAGGGACATCCCCAAAAACATTCAGTACTTC. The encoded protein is CASSSRDRDIPKNIQYF.